Included here is one TCR beta chain sequence, with context. The antigen is unknown. The sample comes from a study of long-term antiretroviral therapy in people with HIV. Overall study results and limits: Repertoires in HIV (unlike those of controls) had narrower CDR3 length ranges.

The CDR3 consists of 14 residues. The V gene's germline CDR1 is SEHNR and CDR2 FQNEAQ (reference sequence). Germline trimming cut 2 bases from V and 3 bases from J; bases unmatched to any gene: 1. Samples were assayed with immunoSEQ v3.0 at survey level. Produced via immunoSEQ multiplex PCR; TCRdb's table is partial and in-frame only. The repertoire includes 25,000 to 35,000 clones, around 84% of them detected once, and about 5% sits in the top ten. The chain uses TRBV7-9 and TRBJ1-2; 9 nucleotides line up with TRBD1. The receptor's source is a woman aged 30 to 39 with HIV. Sample: unsorted PBMCs, taken 0.8 years after starting antiretroviral therapy. CDR3 region: CASSLRDRDYGYTF. CDR3 DNA sequence: TGTGCCAGCAGCTTACGGGACAGGGACTATGGCTACACCTTC. The whole variable domain, filled in from reference TRBV7-9 and TRBJ1-2, reads DTGVSQNPRHKITKRGQNVTFRCDPISEHNRLYWYRQTLGQGPEFLTYFQNEAQLEKSRLLSDRFSAERPKGSFSTLEIQRTEQGDSAMYLCASSLRDRDYGYTFGSGTRLTVV.